The 29 T cell receptor beta chains below come from one sample, sequenced in a study of vaccination and CD4 T cells after COVID-19. The antigens of these receptors remain unknown. Sequencing of cultured CD4+ T cell DNA used the Oncomine TCR Beta short-read assay. TCRdb re-called the PCR reads through MiXCR, storing one row per CDR3 protein. Of 8,500 to 14,000 distinct CDR3 sequences in the sample, approximately 62% were seen once. Indicated treatment: approximately nine-day PBMC culture with coronavirus spike peptide pools or control peptides (ViraFEST assay). Sequenced: CD4+ T cells from blood, cultured in vitro. Receptor source: a human donor who had recovered from COVID-19.

This clonotype was observed a handful of times. V gene TRBV5-1 combines with J gene TRBJ1-6; TRBD1 matches 9 bases. V gave up 0 bases and J gave up 9 bases; unmatched junction bases: 4. The germline gives CDR1 SGHRS, CDR2 YFSETQ. CDR3 length: 15 residues. CDR3 DNA sequence: TGCGCCAGCAGCTTGGGGGGACAGGGAAGTTCACCCCTCCACTTT. Its translation is CASSLGGQGSSPLHF.

This clonotype was seen a few times. This chain joins TRBV7-6 and TRBJ2-5; 8 positions agree with TRBD2. CDR3 length equals 15 residues. Trimming removed 1 base from V and 5 bases from J; junction bases left unmatched: 6. The V gene's germline CDR1 is SGHVS and CDR2 FNYEAQ. The CDR3 DNA reads TGTGCCAGCAGCTTAGTGGGGACTAGTTGGGAGACCCAGTACTTC. Translating it yields CASSLVGTSWETQYF.

The rearrangement uses TRBV7-2 and TRBJ1-4; D uncertain. The V gene's germline CDR1 is SGHTA and CDR2 FQGNSA. V dropped 5 bases and J dropped 7 bases, with 17 bases sitting between them. CDR3 length: 15 amino acids. CDR3 in DNA: TGTGCCAGCAGCCCGTTCACCCTCAAGGGTGAAAAACTGTTTTTT. This gives the protein CASSPFTLKGEKLFF.

The V gene is TRBV20-1, the J gene TRBJ2-3, with a possible D match to TRBD2 (6 bases). The CDR3 loop spans 16 amino acids. V was trimmed by 6 bases and J by 2 bases, leaving 21 bases between them. Germline V lookup: CDR1 DFQATT, CDR2 SNEGSKA (reference sequence). CDR3 coding DNA: TGCAGTGCGAGAAAAGAGGGGCGGGGCAACACAGATACGCAGTATTTT. This gives the protein CSARKEGRGNTDTQYF.

The chain employs TRBV20-1 and TRBJ2-4; D remains ambiguous. The germline V gene has CDR1 DFQATT and CDR2 SNEGSKA (reference sequence). This CDR3 has 13 residues. Trimming removed 6 bases from V and 4 bases from J, with 13 bases in between. The CDR3 DNA follows: TGCAGTGCCATGTCCCCTGTGAAAAACATTCAGTACTTC. Residues: CSAMSPVKNIQYF.

V is TRBV7-3 and J is TRBJ2-3; D call uncertain. CDR1 is SGHTA and CDR2 is FQGTGA in the germline V gene. Trimming pared 5 bases from V and 6 bases from J, leaving 9 bases between. The CDR3 has 12 residues. CDR3 sequence reads: CASSPYQDTQYF. CDR3 coding DNA: TGTGCCAGCAGCCCTTACCAGGATACGCAGTATTTT.

The V call is TRBV1, the J call TRBJ2-6; the table's D call, TRBD1, was not checked against the DNA. TRBV1 is a pseudogene. The CDR3 totals 19 residues. DNA for the CDR3: TGCACCAGCAGCCTCATGGGGGGGCCGAGCTCCCCCGGGGCCAACGTCCTGACTTTC. This encodes CTSSLMGGPSSPGANVLTF.

The chain combines TRBV12-3 or TRBV12-4 with TRBJ2-3; D unclear. The CDR3 is 13 amino acids. The V end lost 3 bases, the J end lost 3 bases, and 7 bases lay between the germline ends. CDR3 protein: CASSFSETDTQYF. DNA of the CDR3: TGTGCCAGCAGTTTCTCTGAGACAGATACGCAGTATTTT.

The chain joins TRBV6-1 to TRBJ2-5, with 10 bases lining up with TRBD1. The CDR3 length is 14 residues. Per the germline V gene, CDR1 is MNHNS and CDR2 is SASEGT. J gave up 5 bases and V 6 bases, and 6 bases lay outside the gene matches. CDR3 amino acids: CASRTGTGVETQYF. DNA of the CDR3: TGTGCCAGCAGAACCGGGACAGGGGTTGAGACCCAGTACTTC.

The rearrangement links TRBV29-1 to TRBJ2-6; 8 bases agree with TRBD1. The CDR3 totals 15 residues. Germline V gene sequence: CDR1 SQVTM, CDR2 ANQGSEA. Trimming removed 8 bases from V and 3 bases from J; junction bases left unmatched: 9. The CDR3 reads CSLLSGGSGANVLTF. In nucleotides, the CDR3 is TGCAGCCTTTTGTCAGGGGGCAGTGGGGCCAACGTCCTGACTTTC.

V gene TRBV2 combines with J gene TRBJ1-6, with D unresolved. This CDR3 region has 12 residues. The germline gives CDR1 SNHLY, CDR2 FYNNEI. V was shortened by 1 base and J by 10 bases, with 5 bases between the two germline ends. The CDR3, as DNA: TGTGCCAGCAGTGAAGAGGGCTCACCCCTCCACTTT. This encodes CASSEEGSPLHF. Full variable domain (missing parts from reference TRBV2 and TRBJ1-6): EPEVTQTPSHQVTQMGQEVILRCVPISNHLYFYWYRQILGQKVEFLVSFYNNEISEKSEIFDDQFSVERPDGSNFTLKIRSTKLEDSAMYFCASSEEGSPLHFGNGTRLTVT.

This chain connects TRBV6-1 to TRBJ1-6; 7 positions agree with TRBD1. The CDR3 runs to 14 residues. Unmatched junction bases numbered 6, after V lost 6 bases and J lost 7 bases. The germline CDR1 and CDR2 sequences are MNHNS and SASEGT. CDR3 in DNA: TGTGCCAGCAGCCTCCGGGACAGCAATTCACCCCTCCACTTT. As protein: CASSLRDSNSPLHF.

V usage is TRBV20-1 and J usage is TRBJ1-4; TRBD1 might be the D (6 bases). This CDR3 is 12 amino acids long. Germline V gene lookup returns CDR1 DFQATT and CDR2 SNEGSKA (reference sequence). The CDR3, as DNA: TGCAAAGCCCGGGACACCTCTGAAAAACTGTTTTTT. It encodes CKARDTSEKLFF.

In its sample, this clonotype was seen a few times. The chain carries TRBV10-2 and TRBJ1-5; D is ambiguous. Germline-derived CDR1 and CDR2 are WSHSY and SAAADI. Trimming stripped 0 bases from V and 2 bases from J, with 14 bases between. This CDR3 is 17 amino acids long. The DNA for the CDR3 is TGCGCCAGCAGTGAGTCGGTGCGGGGTAATGGCAATCAGCCCCAGCATTTT. Amino acid sequence: CASSESVRGNGNQPQHF.

The V and J genes are TRBV12-5 and TRBJ2-1; D not certain. Germline V gene lookup returns CDR1 LGHNT and CDR2 FRNRAP. CDR3 size: 16 residues. The ends were cut back, 1 base at V and 1 base at J, with 11 bases in the middle. The CDR3 is CASGLARRASYNEQFF. As DNA, the CDR3 is TGTGCTAGTGGTTTGGCTCGAAGGGCGTCCTACAATGAGCAGTTCTTC.

The J gene is TRBJ2-3, the V gene TRBV28, with 11 bases that match TRBD2. The CDR3 contains 16 residues. V gave up 5 bases and J gave up 8 bases; unmatched junction bases: 12. Germline CDR1 reads MDHEN; CDR2 reads SYDVKM. Written as DNA, the CDR3 is TGTGCCAGCAGTCTTGGGCTAGCGGGGGGCCAATCTACGCAGTATTTT. Amino acid sequence: CASSLGLAGGQSTQYF.

This clonotype rates as large. V usage is TRBV21-1 and J usage is TRBJ2-1; the D segment call TRBD1 is taken from the table without a DNA check. TRBV21-1 is classified as a pseudogene. This CDR3 spans 13 amino acids. CDR3 nucleotides: TGTGCCAGCAGCAAAGGTCCCTCTGATGAGCAGTTCTTC. Protein product: CASSKGPSDEQFF.

The V gene is TRBV2, the J gene TRBJ2-7; the match to TRBD1 covers 7 bases. The CDR3 loop spans 12 amino acids. J lost 6 bases, V lost 10 bases, and 9 bases had no gene match. The germline V gene encodes CDR1 SNHLY and CDR2 FYNNEI. In DNA, the CDR3 is TGTGCCACCCACAGGGGCGCAGGCGAGCAGTACTTC. Translation gives CATHRGAGEQYF.

This sequence joins TRBV21-1 and TRBJ1-5. TRBV21-1 is termed a pseudogene. This CDR3 is 14 amino acids long. The CDR3 nucleotides are TGTGCCAGCAGCACCGAGACGGAGGATCAGCCCCAGCATTTT. Residues: CASSTETEDQPQHF.

The V gene is TRBV10-3, the J gene TRBJ2-2; D call uncertain. V was shortened by 4 bases and J by 0 bases, with 15 bases between the two germline ends. Germline V CDR1 and CDR2: ENHRY, SYGVKD. This CDR3 has 17 amino acids. The CDR3 nucleotides read TGTGCCATCAGTGCCCTACACAGAACTCCGAACACCGGGGAGCTGTTTTTT. The encoded protein is CAISALHRTPNTGELFF.

This clonotype came up a few times. V is TRBV10-3 and J is TRBJ1-6, with D perhaps TRBD1 (5 bases). Trimming cost V 3 bases and J 10 bases, with 16 bases left between them. The germline V gene has CDR1 ENHRY and CDR2 SYGVKD. The CDR3 has 15 residues. The CDR3 protein is CAISDHEGKNSPLHF. The CDR3 DNA sequence: TGTGCCATCAGTGACCACGAGGGGAAAAACTCACCCCTCCACTTT.

The chain joins TRBV2 to TRBJ1-6, with 9 bases fitting TRBD1. Per the germline V gene, CDR1 is SNHLY and CDR2 is FYNNEI. Trimming took 1 base from V and 7 from J; bases not matched to a gene: 2. The CDR3 has 15 residues. CDR3 DNA sequence: TGTGCCAGCAGTGAAGTAGGACAGGGGAATTCACCCCTCCACTTT. It encodes CASSEVGQGNSPLHF.

This clonotype was seen only once. The chain employs TRBV20-1 and TRBJ1-4; D is undetermined. Deletions cut 5 bases from V and 8 bases from J, with 15 bases between. The CDR3 totals 13 residues. Germline CDR1 DFQATT, CDR2 SNEGSKA (reference sequence). The CDR3 sequence is CSARPGSGEKLFF. The CDR3 DNA reads TGCAGTGCTCGTCCGGGTTCGGGAGAAAAACTGTTTTTT.

V usage is TRBV20-1 and J usage is TRBJ1-2; possibly TRBD1 for D (6 bases). Germline V gene sequence: CDR1 DFQATT, CDR2 SNEGSKA (reference sequence). The ends were cut back, 3 bases at V and 7 bases at J, with 21 bases in the middle. The CDR3 length is 15 residues. In DNA form, the CDR3 reads TGCAGTGCTAGCCCCCCCTCTCAGGGGCCGGGTGGCTACACCTTC. Protein sequence: CSASPPSQGPGGYTF.

This chain uses TRBV11-2 with TRBJ2-1; the match to TRBD1 covers 12 bases. The CDR3 runs 18 residues. Germline CDR1 is SGHAT and CDR2 is FQNNGV. V gave up 2 bases and J gave up 6 bases; unmatched junction bases: 11. As DNA, the CDR3 is TGTGCCAGCAGCTTATCTTCAACCGGGACAGGGGGCCTCAATGAGCAGTTCTTC. Encoded protein: CASSLSSTGTGGLNEQFF.

The chain couples TRBV6-2 or TRBV6-3 to TRBJ2-7, with 13 positions matching TRBD2. Germline CDR1 is MNHEY and CDR2 is SVGEGT. The CDR3 runs to 17 residues. V was pared by 2 bases and J by 1 base, with 5 bases of the junction left unmatched. DNA of the CDR3: TGTGCCAGCAGTTACACCTGGACTAGCGGGAGATCCTACGAGCAGTACTTC. This codes for CASSYTWTSGRSYEQYF.

The chain employs TRBV5-1 and TRBJ2-5, with a possible D match to TRBD2 (5 bases). The CDR3 is 17 residues long. The V end was cut by 3 bases, the J end by 5 bases, with 23 bases between. CDR1 is SGHRS and CDR2 is YFSETQ in the germline V gene. The CDR3 DNA reads as TGCGCCAGCAGCTCTGGTGGTCCCCGGCCCTCGGGGGAGACCCAGTACTTC. This codes for CASSSGGPRPSGETQYF.

The rearrangement uses TRBV5-4 and TRBJ2-5, with a tentative D call TRBD1 (6 bases). The CDR3 is made up of 15 amino acids. The germline V gene encodes CDR1 SGHNT and CDR2 YYREEE (reference sequence). V was cut by 4 bases and J by 5 bases, with 18 bases left in between. The CDR3 nucleotides read TGTGCCAGCAGCCCCGAACTCACAGGGCTCGAGACCCAGTACTTC. The encoded protein is CASSPELTGLETQYF.

This clonotype was seen only once. The chain recombines TRBV10-3 with TRBJ2-2, with D possibly being TRBD1 (6 bases). The ends were cut back, 0 bases at V and 2 bases at J, with 10 bases in the middle. CDR1 is ENHRY and CDR2 is SYGVKD in the germline V gene. The CDR3 covers 16 residues. CDR3 residues: CAISESRGGNTGELFF. The CDR3 DNA is TGTGCCATCAGTGAGTCCAGGGGTGGTAACACCGGGGAGCTGTTTTTT.